This T cell receptor beta chain was identified during a study of a mutant IDH1 vaccine in newly diagnosed glioma. At the level of the study: Vaccination began 4-6 weeks post radiotherapy alone, or with temozolomide cycles.

Clones were read by immunoSEQ multiplex PCR, and TCRdb kept only the in-frame ones, dropping some. The sample includes nearly 55,000 clones, approximately 80% of them seen just once. Note on this clone: What it recognizes is unknown.

Time point denoted: week 35, safety follow-up. Vaccination used 300 ug of mutant IDH1 20-mer peptide per dose, with topical imiquimod. Trimming took 5 bases from V and 3 from J, leaving 13 bases between them. The germline gives CDR1 SGHTA, CDR2 FQGTGA. The CDR3 sequence is 14 residues long. This receptor was identified in a woman between 18 and 29 years old with glioma. The chain carries TRBV7-3 and TRBJ2-5; D is possibly TRBD1 (5 bases). The starting material was PBMCs, obtained from a glioma patient whose treatment included an IDH1 peptide vaccine. The CDR3 sequence is CASSPGPREETQYF. CDR3 coding DNA: TGTGCCAGCAGCCCAGGGCCGCGAGAAGAGACCCAGTACTTC.